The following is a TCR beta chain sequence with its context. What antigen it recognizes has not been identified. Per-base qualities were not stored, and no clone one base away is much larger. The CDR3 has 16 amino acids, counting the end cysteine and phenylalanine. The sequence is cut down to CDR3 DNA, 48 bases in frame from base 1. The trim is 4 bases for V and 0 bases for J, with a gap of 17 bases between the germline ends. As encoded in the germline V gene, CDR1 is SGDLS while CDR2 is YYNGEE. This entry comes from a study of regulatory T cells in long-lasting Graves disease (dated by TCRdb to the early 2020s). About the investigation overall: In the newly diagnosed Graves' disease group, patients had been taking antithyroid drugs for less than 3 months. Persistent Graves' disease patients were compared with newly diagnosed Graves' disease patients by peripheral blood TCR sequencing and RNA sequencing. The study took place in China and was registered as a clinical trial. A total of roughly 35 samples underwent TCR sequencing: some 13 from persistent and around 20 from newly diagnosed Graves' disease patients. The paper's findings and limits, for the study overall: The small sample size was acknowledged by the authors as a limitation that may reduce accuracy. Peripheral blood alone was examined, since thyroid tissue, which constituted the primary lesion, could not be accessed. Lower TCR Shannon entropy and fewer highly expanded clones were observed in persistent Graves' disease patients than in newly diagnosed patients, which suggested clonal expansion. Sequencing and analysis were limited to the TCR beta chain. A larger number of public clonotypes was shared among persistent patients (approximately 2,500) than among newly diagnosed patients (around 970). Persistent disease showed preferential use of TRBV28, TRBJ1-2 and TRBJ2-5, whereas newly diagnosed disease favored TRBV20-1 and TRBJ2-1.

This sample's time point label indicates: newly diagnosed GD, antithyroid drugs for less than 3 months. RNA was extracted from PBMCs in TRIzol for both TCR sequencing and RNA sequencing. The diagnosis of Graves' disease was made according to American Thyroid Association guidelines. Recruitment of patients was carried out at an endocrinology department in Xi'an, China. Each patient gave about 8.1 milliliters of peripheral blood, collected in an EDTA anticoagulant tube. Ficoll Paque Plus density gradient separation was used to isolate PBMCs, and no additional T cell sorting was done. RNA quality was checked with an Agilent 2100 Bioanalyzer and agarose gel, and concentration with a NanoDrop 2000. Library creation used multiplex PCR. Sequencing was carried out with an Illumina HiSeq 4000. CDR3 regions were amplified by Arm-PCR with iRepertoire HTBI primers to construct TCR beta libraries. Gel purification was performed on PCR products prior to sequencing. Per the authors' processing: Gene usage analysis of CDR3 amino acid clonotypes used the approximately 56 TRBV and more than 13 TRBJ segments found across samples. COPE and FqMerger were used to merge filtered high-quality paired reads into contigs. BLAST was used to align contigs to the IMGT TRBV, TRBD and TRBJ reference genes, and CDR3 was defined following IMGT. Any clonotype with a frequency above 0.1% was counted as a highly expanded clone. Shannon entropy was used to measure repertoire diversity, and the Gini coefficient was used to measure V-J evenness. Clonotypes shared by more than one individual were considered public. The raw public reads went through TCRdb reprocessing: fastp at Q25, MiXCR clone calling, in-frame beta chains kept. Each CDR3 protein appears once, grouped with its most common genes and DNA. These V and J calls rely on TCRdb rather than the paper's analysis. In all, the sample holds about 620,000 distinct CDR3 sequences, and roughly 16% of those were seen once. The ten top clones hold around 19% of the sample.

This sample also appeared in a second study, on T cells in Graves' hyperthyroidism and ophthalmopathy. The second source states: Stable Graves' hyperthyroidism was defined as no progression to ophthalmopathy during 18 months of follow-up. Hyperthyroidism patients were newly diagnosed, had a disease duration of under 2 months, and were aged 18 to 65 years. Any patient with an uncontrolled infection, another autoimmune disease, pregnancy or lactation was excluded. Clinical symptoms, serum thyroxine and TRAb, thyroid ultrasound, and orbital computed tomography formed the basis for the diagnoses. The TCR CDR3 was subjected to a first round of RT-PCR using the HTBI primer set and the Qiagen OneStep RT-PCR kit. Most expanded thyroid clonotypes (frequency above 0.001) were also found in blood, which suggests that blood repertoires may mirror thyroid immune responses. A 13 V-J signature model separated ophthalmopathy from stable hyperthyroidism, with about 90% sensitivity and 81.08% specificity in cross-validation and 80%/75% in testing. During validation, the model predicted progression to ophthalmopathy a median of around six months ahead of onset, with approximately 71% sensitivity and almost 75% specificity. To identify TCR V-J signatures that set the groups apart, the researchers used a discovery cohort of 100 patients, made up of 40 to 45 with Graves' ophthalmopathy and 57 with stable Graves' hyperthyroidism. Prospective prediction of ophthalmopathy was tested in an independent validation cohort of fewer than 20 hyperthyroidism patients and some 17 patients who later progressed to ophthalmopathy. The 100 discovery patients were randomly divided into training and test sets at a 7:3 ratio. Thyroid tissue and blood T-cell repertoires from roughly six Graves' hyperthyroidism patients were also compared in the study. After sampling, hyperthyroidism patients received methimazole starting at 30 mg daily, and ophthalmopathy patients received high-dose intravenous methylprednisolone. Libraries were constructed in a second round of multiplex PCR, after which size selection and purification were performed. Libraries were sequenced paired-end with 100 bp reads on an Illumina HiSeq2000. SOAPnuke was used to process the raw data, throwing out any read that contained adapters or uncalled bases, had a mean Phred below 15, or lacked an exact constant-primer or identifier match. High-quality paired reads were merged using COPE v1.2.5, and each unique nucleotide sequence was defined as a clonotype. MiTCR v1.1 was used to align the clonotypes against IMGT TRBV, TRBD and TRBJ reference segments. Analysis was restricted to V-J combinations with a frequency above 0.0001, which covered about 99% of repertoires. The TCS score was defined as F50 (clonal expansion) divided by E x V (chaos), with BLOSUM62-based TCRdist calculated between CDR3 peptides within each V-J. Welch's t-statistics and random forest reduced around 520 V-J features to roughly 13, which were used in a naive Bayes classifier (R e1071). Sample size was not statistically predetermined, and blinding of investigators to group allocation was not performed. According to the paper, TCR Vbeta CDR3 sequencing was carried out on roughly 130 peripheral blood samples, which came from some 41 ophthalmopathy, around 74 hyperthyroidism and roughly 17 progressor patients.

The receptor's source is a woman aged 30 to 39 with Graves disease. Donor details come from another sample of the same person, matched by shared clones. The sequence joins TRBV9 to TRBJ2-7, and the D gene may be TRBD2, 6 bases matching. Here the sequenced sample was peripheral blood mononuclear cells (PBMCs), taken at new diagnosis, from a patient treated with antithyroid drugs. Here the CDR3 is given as CASSLRGGYSSYEQYF. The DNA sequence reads TGTGCCAGCAGCCTCCGGGGAGGCTATAGCTCCTACGAGCAGTACTTC. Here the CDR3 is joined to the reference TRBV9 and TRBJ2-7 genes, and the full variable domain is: DSGVTQTPKHLITATGQRVTLRCSPRSGDLSVYWYQQSLDQGLQFLIQYYNGEERAKGNILERFSAQQFPDLHSELNLSSLELGDSALYFCASSLRGGYSSYEQYFGPGTRLTVT.